This TCR beta chain was identified during a study of blood T cells in healthy people across ages. The CDR3 consists of 14 residues. Trimming removed 3 bases at V and 7 bases at J, with 17 bases between. The germline gives CDR1 SGHKS, CDR2 YYEKEE (reference sequence). Together with a sample-barcoded 5' primer, a J-beta primer mix was included in a second PCR lasting roughly 6 to 12 cycles. TCRdb re-called the 5' RACE reads through MiXCR, storing one row per CDR3 protein. The sample lists about 1,500,000 distinct CDR3 sequences, over 25% occurring once. This clonotype was found many times. Sequenced sample: blood. The sequence came from a woman aged 25 to 45 in good health. The chain combines TRBV5-5 with TRBJ2-7; D remains ambiguous. The chain's CDR3 is CASSYLTESGEQYF. The CDR3 coding sequence is TGTGCCAGCAGCTACCTGACGGAATCGGGTGAGCAGTACTTC.